Shown below are 20 T cell receptor beta chains from a single sample sequenced in a study of kidney transplant recipient with SARS-CoV-2 infection. One entry per CDR3 protein results from TCRdb running MiXCR on the reads. The data show under 250,000 distinct CDR3 sequences, more than 25% seen once. This sample comprised a blood sample, obtained at baseline and on approximately day 120 from a kidney transplant recipient. The receptors here all came from a male patient aged 30 to 39 who had COVID-19 and was a kidney transplant recipient. T cells may partly derive from the graft donor.

A note on this clonotype: A much bigger clone sits one base away, suggesting this may be a read error. The conserved closing phenylalanine or tryptophan is absent in this CDR3, likely reflecting a read error. The DNA is left out, because the CDR3 cannot be placed on it with certainty; the CDR3 is given as TCRdb lists it. This sequence joins TRBV21-1 and TRBJ1-2; TRBD1, as called in the table, went unchecked against the DNA. TRBV21-1 is described as a pseudogene. The CDR3 spans 14 residues, counting both ends. The CDR3 protein is CASSKTGQGYGYTL.

In the case of this clonotype: A much larger clone lies one base from this, so it may be a read error. The chain employs TRBV30 and TRBJ1-5, with a tentative D call TRBD1 (6 bases). The germline gives CDR1 GTSNPN, CDR2 SVGIG (reference sequence). The CDR3 totals 13 residues. The V end lost 5 bases, the J end lost 5 bases, and 13 bases lay between the germline ends. CDR3 nucleotides: TGTGCCTGGGGTAGGGGGAAGGATCAGCCCCAGCATTTT. The encoded protein is CAWGRGKDQPQHF.

There are many counts of this clonotype. The V call is TRBV19, the J call TRBJ1-2; D unresolved. The CDR3 spans 17 residues. V was clipped by 5 bases and J by 4 bases, with 23 bases between them. Germline CDR1 reads LNHDA; CDR2 reads SQIVND (reference sequence). The CDR3 nucleotides are TGTGCCAGTAGTTGTCTCCAGACAAATCGAAAGACCTATGGCTACACCTTC. Protein sequence: CASSCLQTNRKTYGYTF.

This clonotype was observed many times. The chain is built from TRBV6-5 and TRBJ1-2; D is unresolved. There are 17 residues in the CDR3. V shed 4 bases and J shed 4 bases, with 22 bases lying between them. Germline V gene lookup returns CDR1 MNHEY and CDR2 SVGAGI. The CDR3 spells CASSCSRSMRKTYGYTF. CDR3 in DNA: TGTGCCAGCAGTTGTTCGCGCTCTATGCGAAAGACCTATGGCTACACCTTC.

This clonotype was picked up a small number of times. V gene TRBV10-1 combines with J gene TRBJ1-2; D remains unclear. Trimming pared 4 bases from V and 4 bases from J, leaving 22 bases between. CDR3 length equals 17 residues. Germline V gives CDR1 WNHNN, CDR2 SYGVQD (reference sequence). This CDR3 reads CASSVKPRSRKTYGYTF. CDR3 nucleotides: TGCGCCAGCAGTGTGAAACCAAGATCGCGAAAGACCTATGGCTACACCTTC.

As to this clonotype: With a much larger clone just one base away, this may be a read error. V gene TRBV9 combines with J gene TRBJ1-2, with D unresolved. The germline V gene has CDR1 SGDLS and CDR2 YYNGEE. This CDR3 is 15 amino acids long. The CDR3 reads CASNVAFGSNYGYTF. In DNA, the CDR3 is TGTGCCAGCAACGTAGCGTTCGGTTCTAACTATGGCTACACCTTC.

This clonotype showed up many times. The V and J genes are TRBV20-1 and TRBJ1-2; maybe TRBD1 (6 bases). The CDR3 length is 12 residues. Per the germline V gene, CDR1 is DFQATT and CDR2 is SNEGSKA (reference sequence). Trimming cost V 4 bases and J 8 bases, with 14 bases left between them. CDR3 sequence (DNA): TGCAGTGCTACTGGTGGGGGCTTGGGCTACACCTTC. Translation gives CSATGGGLGYTF.

A remark on this clonotype: This may stem from a read error, because a much larger clone lies one nucleotide away. The CDR3 sequence: CASSFAWEVYEQYF. The DNA for the CDR3 is TGTGCCAGCAGTTTTGCATGGGAGGTCTACGAGCAGTACTTC. The chain employs TRBV28 and TRBJ2-4; D possibly corresponds to TRBD2 (6 bases). The J call may be in error: the DNA end matches TRBJ2-7 better. The CDR3 length is 14 residues. Germline V gene sequence: CDR1 MDHEN, CDR2 SYDVKM.

This clonotype was recorded many times. J is TRBJ1-2 and V is TRBV25-1, with 12 bases fitting TRBD1. The CDR3 is 16 residues long. Per germline, CDR1 MGHDK and CDR2 SYGVNS. V lost 3 bases and J lost 8; bases outside the gene matches: 10. The CDR3: CASSDKGQGAIGGYTF. For the CDR3, the DNA is TGTGCCAGCAGTGATAAGGGACAGGGGGCAATAGGAGGCTACACCTTC.

This clonotype has at least ten counts. V gene TRBV2 combines with J gene TRBJ1-2; no definite D call. This CDR3 contains 17 residues. Trimming pared 4 bases from V and 0 bases from J, leaving 18 bases between. The germline gives CDR1 SNHLY, CDR2 FYNNEI. As DNA, the CDR3 is TGTGCCAGCAGTGTAAGGTTTCGGGGAAGGCCTAACTATGGCTACACCTTC. This sequence encodes CASSVRFRGRPNYGYTF.

To note about this clonotype: A much larger clone differs from this one at a single base, so this may be a read error. The rearrangement joins TRBV5-3 to TRBJ1-2; no definite D call. TRBV5-3 is classed as an ORF, of uncertain function. Trimming left V 7 bases short and J 4 bases short, with 23 bases between. This CDR3 has 16 amino acids. The CDR3 coding sequence is TGTGCCAGAGCTGGTAGAGTGGTGAGAAAGACCTATGGCTACACCTTC. As protein: CARAGRVVRKTYGYTF.

This clonotype was seen ten or more times. The chain joins TRBV27 to TRBJ2-2; D is unresolved. Germline lookup yields CDR1 MNHEY and CDR2 SMNVEV (reference sequence). This CDR3 is 14 amino acids long. The V end lost 6 bases, the J end lost 5 bases, and 13 bases lay between the germline ends. For the CDR3, the DNA is TGTGCCAGCAGAGGGCAGACCGGGACCGGGGAGCTGTTTTTT. Protein: CASRGQTGTGELFF.

This clonotype was recorded many times. The rearrangement uses TRBV12-3 or TRBV12-4 and TRBJ2-1, with D maybe TRBD2 (6 bases). This CDR3 is built from 15 residues. V was clipped by 7 bases and J by 3 bases, with 16 bases between them. The DNA for the CDR3 is TGTGCCAGCACCTCCGGGGGACCCCGCTACAATGAGCAGTTCTTC. Protein sequence: CASTSGGPRYNEQFF.

Turning to this clonotype: Just one base apart from a much larger clone, this may be a read error. V gene TRBV5-5 combines with J gene TRBJ2-7; D possibly corresponds to TRBD2 (5 bases). This CDR3 comprises 16 residues. CDR1 SGHKS and CDR2 YYEKEE come from the germline V gene (reference sequence). The CDR3 is CASSSSERRSSCEQYF. CDR3 coding DNA: TGTGCCAGCAGCTCGTCAGAGCGGAGGAGCTCCTGCGAGCAGTACTTC.

This chain connects TRBV5-4 to TRBJ2-7; 9 bases fit TRBD1. The CDR3 length is 13 residues. Trimming took 5 bases from V and 5 from J; bases not matched to a gene: 5. The germline V gene encodes CDR1 SGHNT and CDR2 YYREEE (reference sequence). The CDR3 region is CASSRQGVNEQYF. The CDR3 DNA follows: TGTGCCAGCAGTCGACAGGGGGTAAACGAGCAGTACTTC.

This clonotype has ten or more counts. This chain connects TRBV12-3 or TRBV12-4 to TRBJ1-5; 10 nucleotides match TRBD1. The V and J ends lost 7 bases and 1 base, in that order; junction bases with no gene match: 4. CDR3 length equals 15 residues. The CDR3: CASKVGQGSNQPQHF. In DNA, the CDR3 is TGTGCCAGCAAAGTGGGACAGGGGAGCAATCAGCCCCAGCATTTT.

This clonotype was seen at least ten times. Written as DNA, the CDR3 is TGTGCCACCAGCGGGGCAGGGGTAGGCTACACCTTC. Protein product: CATSGAGVGYTF. The gene calls are TRBV24-1 and TRBJ1-2; a weak D match, TRBD1 (6 bases). The germline gives CDR1 KGHDR, CDR2 SFDVKD. The CDR3 length is 12 residues. V lost 7 bases and J 8 bases, leaving 13 bases between the germline ends.

Concerning this clonotype itself: It is likely a read error, because the conserved phenylalanine at the end of the CDR3 is missing. The rearrangement links TRBV11-2 to TRBJ1-2; D is undetermined. The CDR3 loop spans 17 amino acids. V was shortened by 5 bases and J by 4 bases, with 23 bases between the two germline ends. Germline V CDR1 and CDR2: SGHAT, FQNNGV. Here the CDR3 reads CASSLRRTSRKTYGYTL. CDR3 nucleotides: TGTGCCAGCAGCCTCCGAAGAACAAGCAGAAAGACCTATGGCTACACCCTC.

As for this clonotype: This may arise from a read error, as a much more abundant clone is one base away. The V and J genes are TRBV5-1 and TRBJ1-1, with D possibly matching TRBD1 (5 bases). With the DNA end fitting TRBJ1-6 better, the J assignment may be wrong. From germline, CDR1 is SGHRS and CDR2 YFSETQ. This CDR3 is built from 14 residues. In DNA form, the CDR3 reads TGCGCCAGCGGCGCCGACAGTAACGGTTCACCCCTCCACTTT. The encoded protein is CASGADSNGSPLHF.

A single count supports this clonotype. A much more abundant neighbour one base away suggests this may be a read error. The chain has TRBV2 and TRBJ2-4; D might be TRBD2 (6 bases). The J call is in doubt because the DNA end fits TRBJ2-7 better. The germline CDR1 and CDR2 sequences are SNHLY and FYNNEI. The CDR3 is 16 residues long. The CDR3 reads CASSDGGVVGRYEQYF. CDR3 DNA: TGTGCCAGCAGTGACGGGGGAGTGGTAGGTCGGTACGAGCAGTACTTC.